This TCR beta chain was sequenced during a study of post-analysis software for immune sequencing data. Unique molecular identifiers had been added to the TCR beta cDNA libraries. TCRdb passed the PCR reads through MiXCR, listing each CDR3 protein once. The sample has fewer than 900,000 distinct CDR3 sequences; roughly 50% are singletons. For this clonotype: As yet, its antigen is unknown.

This CDR3 region has 14 residues. V was pared by 5 bases and J by 6 bases, with 10 bases of the junction left unmatched. CDR1 and CDR2 (germline): SEHNR, FQNEAQ (reference sequence). Study results and caveats: Elevated frequency relative to controls characterized several TRBV segments in patients, TRBV5-6, TRBV5-1 and TRBV20-1 among them.

This clonotype was obtained from a girl under 18 with multiple sclerosis. The chain has TRBV7-9 and TRBJ2-7; TRBD2 aligns across 7 bases. Source material: blood. The CDR3 reads CASSGLGGSFEQYF. The CDR3, as DNA: TGTGCCAGCAGCGGCCTCGGCGGGAGTTTCGAGCAGTACTTC.